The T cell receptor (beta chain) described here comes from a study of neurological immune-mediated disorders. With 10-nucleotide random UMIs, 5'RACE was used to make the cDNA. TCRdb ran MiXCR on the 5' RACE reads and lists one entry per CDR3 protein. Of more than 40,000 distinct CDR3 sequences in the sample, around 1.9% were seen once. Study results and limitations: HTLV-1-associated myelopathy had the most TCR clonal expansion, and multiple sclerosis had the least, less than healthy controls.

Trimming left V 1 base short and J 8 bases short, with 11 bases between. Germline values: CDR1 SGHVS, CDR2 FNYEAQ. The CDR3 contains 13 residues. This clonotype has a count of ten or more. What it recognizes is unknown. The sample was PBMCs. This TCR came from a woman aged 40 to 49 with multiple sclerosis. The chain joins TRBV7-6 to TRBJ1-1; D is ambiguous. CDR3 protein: CASSLEVEGEAFF. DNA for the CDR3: TGTGCCAGCAGCTTAGAGGTAGAAGGCGAAGCTTTCTTT.